Below, 30 T cell receptor beta chains from the same sample are listed, as sequenced in a study of CD8+ T cells in alopecia areata. RNA was extracted and reverse transcribed into cDNA as the sequencing template. The repertoire was sequenced with immunoSEQ multiplex PCR; TCRdb's copy has only in-frame clones and lacks some. The sample shows 150,000 to 190,000 clones, 50% to 65% of them seen only once. The input for sequencing was CD8+ T cells sorted from blood, taken at week 0. These receptors all come from a human donor with alopecia areata.

The V gene is TRBV6-4, the J gene TRBJ2-2; perhaps TRBD1 as D (6 bases). V lost 4 bases and J 3 bases, leaving 9 bases between the germline ends. This CDR3 is built from 14 residues. Germline V gene sequence: CDR1 MRHNA, CDR2 SNTAGT. The CDR3 region is CASSGGPDTGELFF. Written as DNA, the CDR3 is TGTGCCAGCAGTGGGGGGCCGGACACCGGGGAGCTGTTTTTT.

The J gene is TRBJ2-7, the V gene TRBV2, with unresolved D. Trimming took off 3 bases at V and 2 bases at J, with 8 bases between the two ends. The CDR3 length is 13 residues. Germline V gene data show CDR1 as SNHLY and CDR2 as FYNNEI. CDR3 sequence reads: CASSEVTTYEQYF. The CDR3 coding sequence is TGTGCCAGCAGTGAGGTGACCACCTACGAGCAGTACTTC.

CDR3 in DNA: TGCGCCAGCAGCCAGACGGGACAGGGGGAGAATCAGCCCCAGCATTTT. Encoded protein: CASSQTGQGENQPQHF. V gene TRBV23-1 combines with J gene TRBJ1-5, with 11 bases identical to TRBD1. TRBV23-1 is annotated as an ORF whose role is uncertain. The CDR3 spans 16 residues. The ends lost 6 bases at V and 4 bases at J; junction bases unmatched: 8.

Only a few counts were recorded for this clone. The chain links TRBV7-8 to TRBJ2-1; 10 nucleotides line up with TRBD2. Germline V gene sequence: CDR1 SGHVS, CDR2 FQNEAQ. Germline trimming cut 5 bases from V and 7 bases from J; bases unmatched to any gene: 8. The CDR3 has 15 residues. In DNA, the CDR3 is TGTGCCAGCAGCCTCCAAGCGGGGGGGCATAATGAGCAGTTCTTC. Amino acid sequence: CASSLQAGGHNEQFF. The full variable domain, its missing parts supplied by reference TRBV7-8 and TRBJ2-1, is GAGVSQSPRYKVAKRGQDVALRCDPISGHVSLFWYQQALGQGPEFLTYFQNEAQLDKSGLPSDRFFAERPEGSVSTLKIQRTQQEDSAVYLCASSLQAGGHNEQFFGPGTRLTVL.

The rearrangement joins TRBV10-3 to TRBJ2-5; 7 bases align to TRBD1. The CDR3 has 14 amino acids. Germline V lookup: CDR1 ENHRY, CDR2 SYGVKD. The trim removed 3 bases at V and 2 bases at J, leaving 3 bases unmatched. Written as DNA, the CDR3 is TGTGCCATCAGTGAAGGGACAGATCAAGAGACCCAGTACTTC. This gives the protein CAISEGTDQETQYF.

The chain couples TRBV5-1 to TRBJ2-1; tentatively, D is TRBD1 (6 bases). The CDR3 runs 13 residues. V lost 0 bases, J lost 9 bases, and 10 bases lay in between. The V gene's germline CDR1 is SGHRS and CDR2 YFSETQ. DNA of the CDR3: TGCGCCAGCAGCTTGGCTACAGGGCGTGAGCAGTTCTTC. Protein product: CASSLATGREQFF.

This clone was recorded a few times. The chain employs TRBV11-3 and TRBJ2-1, with 11 bases identical to TRBD2. The J segment lost 3 bases and the V segment lost 5 bases, leaving 6 bases of the junction unmatched. The CDR3 sequence is 16 residues long. Per germline, CDR1 SGHNT and CDR2 YENEEA. CDR3 loop: CASSPRTSGYYNEQFF. For the CDR3, the DNA is TGTGCCAGCAGCCCCCGGACTAGCGGGTACTACAATGAGCAGTTCTTC. Complete variable domain (other parts from reference TRBV11-3 and TRBJ2-1): EAGVVQSPRYKIIEKKQPVAFWCNPISGHNTLYWYLQNLGQGPELLIRYENEEAVDDSQLPKDRFSAERLKGVDSTLKIQPAELGDSAVYLCASSPRTSGYYNEQFFGPGTRLTVL.

This chain joins TRBV2 and TRBJ2-3, with 12 bases aligning to TRBD2. The germline gives CDR1 SNHLY, CDR2 FYNNEI. This CDR3 has 16 amino acids. Unmatched junction bases numbered 6, after V lost 6 bases and J lost 2 bases. DNA for the CDR3: TGTGCCAGCAGCCCAGGACTAGCGGGGTTCACAGATACGCAGTATTTT. It is translated as CASSPGLAGFTDTQYF.

The chain is built from TRBV11-2 and TRBJ2-2, with D maybe TRBD2 (6 bases). Germline CDR1 reads SGHAT; CDR2 reads FQNNGV. The CDR3 has 17 residues. The V and J ends lost 4 bases and 1 base respectively, with 16 bases between them. The CDR3 region is CASSSYWDFLNTGELFF. The CDR3 DNA reads TGTGCCAGCAGCTCGTATTGGGACTTTTTGAACACCGGGGAGCTGTTTTTT.

This clone has just a few counts. As DNA, the CDR3 is TGCAGCGCCGATGCAGCCAACAATGAGCAGTTCTTC. It specifies CSADAANNEQFF. The chain is built from TRBV29-1 and TRBJ2-1; D unclear. Germline V gene data show CDR1 as SQVTM and CDR2 as ANQGSEA. CDR3 length: 12 residues. The V end was cut by 7 bases, the J end by 5 bases, with 12 bases between.

The V and J genes are TRBV29-1 and TRBJ2-7; D may match TRBD1 or TRBD2 (5 bases each). The germline V gene has CDR1 SQVTM and CDR2 ANQGSEA. This CDR3 has 12 amino acids. The V end was cut by 6 bases, the J end by 3 bases, with 12 bases between. The CDR3 DNA reads TGCAGCGTATCCGGGACGGACTACGAGCAGTACTTC. This encodes CSVSGTDYEQYF.

The V and J genes are TRBV29-1 and TRBJ1-1; D might be TRBD1 (5 bases). V lost 4 bases to trimming and J lost 9 bases, with 9 bases between them. The CDR3 length is 10 residues. Germline V CDR1 and CDR2: SQVTM, ANQGSEA. In DNA form, the CDR3 reads TGCAGCGTTGGGGGGTCGAAAGCTTTCTTT. This codes for CSVGGSKAFF.

This clone occurred a few times. V usage is TRBV29-1 and J usage is TRBJ2-4; D is possibly TRBD2 (6 bases). This CDR3 is 13 amino acids long. CDR1 SQVTM and CDR2 ANQGSEA come from the germline V gene. V shed 4 bases and J shed 7 bases, with 14 bases lying between them. CDR3 sequence reads: CSVVGGRDNIQYF. The CDR3 DNA sequence: TGCAGCGTTGTGGGAGGACGGGATAACATTCAGTACTTC.

This clone was counted only a few times. The V and J genes are TRBV5-6 and TRBJ2-7; D tentatively fits TRBD1 or TRBD2 (5 bases each). Germline lookup yields CDR1 SGHDT and CDR2 YYEEEE. Trimming left V 7 bases short and J 1 base short, with 12 bases between. The CDR3 has 13 amino acids. CDR3 sequence: CASRGEGSYEQYF. The CDR3 nucleotides are TGTGCCAGCCGGGGCGAGGGATCCTACGAGCAGTACTTC.

The rearrangement uses TRBV25-1 and TRBJ2-7, with D unclear. V lost 3 bases and J 2 bases, leaving 11 bases between the germline ends. The length of the CDR3 is 14 residues. Looked up from germline, CDR1 is MGHDK and CDR2 is SYGVNS. CDR3 sequence (DNA): TGTGCCAGCAGTGATAAGGAAGATCCCTACGAGCAGTACTTC. This translates into CASSDKEDPYEQYF.

This clone was found once. V gene TRBV30 combines with J gene TRBJ2-7; a weak D match, TRBD1 (6 bases). CDR3 size: 14 residues. V was trimmed by 2 bases and J by 2 bases, leaving 13 bases between them. From germline, CDR1 is GTSNPN and CDR2 SVGIG (reference sequence). The CDR3 here is CAWSRAGVTYEQYF. The CDR3 coding sequence is TGTGCCTGGAGTCGGGCAGGGGTAACCTACGAGCAGTACTTC.

This clone was recorded a few times. The genes are TRBV13 and TRBJ1-1; no firm D call. Trimming left V 8 bases short and J 1 base short, with 11 bases between. Germline CDR1 reads PRHDT; CDR2 reads FYEKMQ (reference sequence). This CDR3 region has 13 residues. Here the CDR3 reads CASYPPGNTEAFF. The CDR3 DNA follows: TGTGCCAGCTACCCCCCCGGGAACACTGAAGCTTTCTTT.

As to this clone: This specimen includes other DNA sequences encoding the same CDR3. The gene calls are TRBV29-1 and TRBJ1-1, with TRBD1 as a possible D gene (5 bases). Trimming took 3 bases from V and 8 from J, leaving 7 bases between them. CDR1 SQVTM and CDR2 ANQGSEA come from the germline V gene. The CDR3 covers 10 residues. This CDR3 reads CSVDGGEAFF. Written as DNA, the CDR3 is TGCAGCGTTGACGGGGGGGAAGCTTTCTTT.

Only a few counts were recorded for this clone. This chain joins TRBV27 and TRBJ1-6, with a possible D match to TRBD1 (6 bases). This CDR3 contains 14 residues. Germline V CDR1 and CDR2: MNHEY, SMNVEV (reference sequence). V gave up 6 bases and J gave up 7 bases, with 13 bases separating them. CDR3 coding DNA: TGTGCCAGCAGCCCCGGACAGTTAAATTCACCCCTCCACTTT. This codes for CASSPGQLNSPLHF.

For this clone: This likely came from a read error, as a far larger clone is one base away. Other nucleotide sequences from this sample produce the same CDR3. The chain's CDR3 is CASSLSGGRKTQYF. The CDR3, as DNA: TGCGCCAGCAGCTTGAGCGGGGGCAGAAAGACCCAGTACTTC. The chain joins TRBV5-1 to TRBJ2-5; the match to TRBD2 covers 8 bases. Trimming removed 1 base from V and 6 bases from J; junction bases left unmatched: 5. This CDR3 contains 14 residues. Per the germline V gene, CDR1 is SGHRS and CDR2 is YFSETQ. Variable domain in full (rest from reference TRBV5-1 and TRBJ2-5): KAGVTQTPRYLIKTRGQQVTLSCSPISGHRSVSWYQQTPGQGLQFLFEYFSETQRNKGNFPGRFSGRQFSNSRSEMNVSTLELGDSALYLCASSLSGGRKTQYFGPGTRLLVL.

This clone was detected only a few times. CDR3 coding DNA: TGTGCCTGGATCCTCCGGGACCGAGATCAGCCCCAGCATTTT. Its translation: CAWILRDRDQPQHF. The chain couples TRBV30 to TRBJ1-5; perhaps TRBD1 as D (5 bases). This CDR3 spans 14 amino acids. In germline, CDR1 is GTSNPN, CDR2 SVGIG (reference sequence). V lost 4 bases and J 5 bases, leaving 15 bases between the germline ends.

The CDR3 loop is CAWNGVRGTEAFF. For the CDR3, the DNA is TGTGCCTGGAATGGTGTGAGGGGCACTGAAGCTTTCTTT. This chain links TRBV30 with TRBJ1-1; D might be TRBD1 (5 bases). The length of the CDR3 is 13 residues. Trimming shortened V by 4 bases and J by 4 bases, and 13 bases separated the two germline ends. Germline V gene lookup returns CDR1 GTSNPN and CDR2 SVGIG (reference sequence).

This chain joins TRBV5-1 and TRBJ2-5; the D is unclear. The germline CDR1 and CDR2 sequences are SGHRS and YFSETQ. This CDR3 spans 15 amino acids. Trimming stripped 0 bases from V and 4 bases from J, with 13 bases between. CDR3 protein: CASSLAGRMGETQYF. The CDR3 DNA is TGCGCCAGCAGCTTGGCCGGTAGAATGGGAGAGACCCAGTACTTC.

About this clone itself: One junction end disagrees with the germline gene, perhaps due to a read error. The chain uses TRBV29-1 and TRBJ1-2; D may be TRBD1 (5 bases). CDR1 SQVTM and CDR2 ANQGSEA come from the germline V gene. The CDR3 consists of 15 residues. The CDR3 reads CSVEEGAGRNYGCTF. For the CDR3, the DNA is TGCAGCGTTGAAGAAGGGGCAGGGAGGAACTATGGCTGCACCTTC.

The chain uses TRBV30 and TRBJ2-1; no firm D call. This CDR3 spans 12 amino acids. Germline V CDR1 and CDR2: GTSNPN, SVGIG (reference sequence). Deletions cut 5 bases from V and 5 bases from J, with 10 bases between. Written as DNA, the CDR3 is TGTGCCTGGGGAATTGGGAACAATGAGCAGTTCTTC. It encodes CAWGIGNNEQFF.

This clone was counted a few times. The V call is TRBV19, the J call TRBJ1-1; D gene ambiguous. CDR1 is LNHDA, CDR2 SQIVND, per germline (reference sequence). This CDR3 region has 14 residues. V shed 3 bases and J shed 1 base, with 9 bases lying between them. In DNA, the CDR3 is TGTGCCAGTAGTATGTATCAGCCGAACACTGAAGCTTTCTTT. Its translation is CASSMYQPNTEAFF.

A few counts support this clone. This chain links TRBV30 with TRBJ1-2, with D unclear. The length of the CDR3 is 13 residues. V lost 3 bases to trimming and J lost 1 base, with 9 bases between them. CDR1 GTSNPN and CDR2 SVGIG come from the germline V gene (reference sequence). The DNA for the CDR3 is TGTGCCTGGAGAGGAGGGCTTAACTATGGCTACACCTTC. Translated: CAWRGGLNYGYTF. The whole variable domain, remainder taken from reference TRBV30 and TRBJ1-2, is SQTIHQWPATLVQPVGSPLSLECTVEGTSNPNLYWYRQAAGRGLQLLFYSVGIGQISSEVPQNLSASRPQDRQFILSSKKLLLSDSGFYLCAWRGGLNYGYTFGSGTRLTVV.

This clone was observed a handful of times. The chain's CDR3 is CASSGQTYEQYF. The CDR3, as DNA: TGTGCCAGCTCGGGACAAACCTACGAGCAGTACTTC. This chain uses TRBV6-5 with TRBJ2-7; perhaps TRBD1 as D (6 bases). Germline CDR1 and CDR2: MNHEY and SVGAGI. V was shortened by 8 bases and J by 2 bases, with 10 bases between the two germline ends. The CDR3 consists of 12 residues.

The chain joins TRBV5-6 to TRBJ1-6; tentatively, D is TRBD1 (6 bases). Per the germline V gene, CDR1 is SGHDT and CDR2 is YYEEEE. V lost 3 bases, J lost 5 bases, and 9 bases lay in between. CDR3 length: 14 amino acids. The CDR3, as DNA: TGTGCCAGCAGCTATGACAGGAATAATTCACCCCTCCACTTT. It is translated as CASSYDRNNSPLHF.

This clone was recorded a few times. The CDR3 DNA follows: TGCGCCAGCAGCGGGGGGGCCGCAGATACGCAGTATTTT. It codes for CASSGGAADTQYF. The genes are TRBV10-2 and TRBJ2-3; 8 bases match TRBD2. Germline lookup yields CDR1 WSHSY and CDR2 SAAADI. The CDR3 length is 13 residues. With 6 bases clipped from V and 4 bases from J, the junction kept 3 bases outside the gene matches.